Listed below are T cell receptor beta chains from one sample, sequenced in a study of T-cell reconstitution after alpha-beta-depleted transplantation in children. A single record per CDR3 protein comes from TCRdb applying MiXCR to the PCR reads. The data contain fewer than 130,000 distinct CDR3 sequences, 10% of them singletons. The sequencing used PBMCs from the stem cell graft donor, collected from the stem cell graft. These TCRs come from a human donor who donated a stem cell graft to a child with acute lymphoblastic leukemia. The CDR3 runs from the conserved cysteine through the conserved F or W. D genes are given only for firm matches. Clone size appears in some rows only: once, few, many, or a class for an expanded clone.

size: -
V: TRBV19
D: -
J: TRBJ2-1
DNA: TGTGCCAGTAGTATAGTGGACGTCCCTGGCAATGAGCAGTTCTTC
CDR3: CASSIVDVPGNEQFF

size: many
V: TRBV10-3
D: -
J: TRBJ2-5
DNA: TGTGCCATCAGTCTACATTTCCAAGAGACCCAGTACTTC
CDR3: CAISLHFQETQYF

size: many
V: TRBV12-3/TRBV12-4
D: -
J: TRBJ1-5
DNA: TGTGCCAGCACCGAGGCACAAAATCAGCCCCAGCATTTT
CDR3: CASTEAQNQPQHF

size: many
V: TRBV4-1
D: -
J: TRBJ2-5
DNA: TGCGCCAGCAGCCAAGAAGGCCGTCGTCAAGAGACCCAGTACTTC
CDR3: CASSQEGRRQETQYF

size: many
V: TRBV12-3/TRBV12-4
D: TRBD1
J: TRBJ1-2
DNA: TGTGCCAGCAGTTTAGCCAGGGGGAACTATGGCTACACCTTC
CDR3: CASSLARGNYGYTF

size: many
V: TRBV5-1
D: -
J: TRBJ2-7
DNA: TGCGCCAGCAGCTTCCGGGACACATCCTACGAGCAGTACTTC
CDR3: CASSFRDTSYEQYF

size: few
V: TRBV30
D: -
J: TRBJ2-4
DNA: TGTGCCTGGGGACAGCAAAAAAACATTCAGTACTTC
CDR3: CAWGQQKNIQYF

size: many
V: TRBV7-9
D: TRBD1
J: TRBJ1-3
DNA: TGTGCCAGCAGCCCATGGGACAGACTTGCTGGAAACACCATATATTTT
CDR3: CASSPWDRLAGNTIYF

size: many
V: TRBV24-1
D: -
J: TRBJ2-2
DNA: TGTGCCACCAGTGCTTGGGCAGGGGAAGACACCGGGGAGCTGTTTTTT
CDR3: CATSAWAGEDTGELFF

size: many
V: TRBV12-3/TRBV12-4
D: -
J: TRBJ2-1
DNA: TGTGCCAGCAGTTTTCTCCATGAGCAGTTCTTC
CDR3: CASSFLHEQFF

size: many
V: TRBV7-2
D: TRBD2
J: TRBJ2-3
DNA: TGTGCCAGCAGCTTAGCGAGACTAGCGGGAGTTCCCACAGATACGCAGTATTTT
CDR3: CASSLARLAGVPTDTQYF